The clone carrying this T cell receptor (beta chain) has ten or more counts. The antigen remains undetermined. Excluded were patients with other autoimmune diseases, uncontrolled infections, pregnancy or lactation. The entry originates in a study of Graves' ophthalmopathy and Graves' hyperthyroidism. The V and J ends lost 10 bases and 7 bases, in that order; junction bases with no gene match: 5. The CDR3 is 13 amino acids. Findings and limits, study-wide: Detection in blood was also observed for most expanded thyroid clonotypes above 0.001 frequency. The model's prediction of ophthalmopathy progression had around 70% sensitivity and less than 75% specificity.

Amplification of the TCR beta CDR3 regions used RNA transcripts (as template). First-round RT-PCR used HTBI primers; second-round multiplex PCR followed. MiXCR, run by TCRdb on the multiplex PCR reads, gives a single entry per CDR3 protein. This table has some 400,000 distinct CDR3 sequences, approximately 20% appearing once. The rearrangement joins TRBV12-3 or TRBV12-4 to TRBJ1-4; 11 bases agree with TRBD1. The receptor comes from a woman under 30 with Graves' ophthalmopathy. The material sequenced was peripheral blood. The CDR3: CAIQDRGREKLFF. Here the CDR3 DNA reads TGTGCCATTCAGGACAGGGGGCGTGAAAAACTGTTTTTT.